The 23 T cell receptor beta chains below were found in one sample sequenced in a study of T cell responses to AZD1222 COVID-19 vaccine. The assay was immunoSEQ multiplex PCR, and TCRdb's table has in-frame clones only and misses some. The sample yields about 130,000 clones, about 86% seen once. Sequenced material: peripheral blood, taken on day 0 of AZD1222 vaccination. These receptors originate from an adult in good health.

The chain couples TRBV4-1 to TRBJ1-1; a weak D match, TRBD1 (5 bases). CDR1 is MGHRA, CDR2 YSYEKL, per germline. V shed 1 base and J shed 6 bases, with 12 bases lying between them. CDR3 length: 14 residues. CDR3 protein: CASSQAGGNPEAFF. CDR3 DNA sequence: TGCGCCAGCAGCCAAGCGGGGGGAAACCCTGAAGCTTTCTTT.

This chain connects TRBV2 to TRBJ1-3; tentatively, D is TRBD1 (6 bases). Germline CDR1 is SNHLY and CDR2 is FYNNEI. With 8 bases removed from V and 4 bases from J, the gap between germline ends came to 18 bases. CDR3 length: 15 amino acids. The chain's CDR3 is CASDGLGGSGNTIYF. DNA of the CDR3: TGTGCCAGCGACGGATTGGGGGGCTCCGGAAACACCATATATTTT.

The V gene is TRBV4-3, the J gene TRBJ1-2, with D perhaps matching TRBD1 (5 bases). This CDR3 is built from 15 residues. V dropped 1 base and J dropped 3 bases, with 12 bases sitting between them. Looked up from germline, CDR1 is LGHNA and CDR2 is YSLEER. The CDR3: CASSQVDPRDYGYTF. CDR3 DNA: TGCGCCAGCAGCCAAGTGGATCCCAGGGACTATGGCTACACCTTC.

The CDR3 bases are TGTGCCAGCAGTTTTTCCCGACGGCGGGAGGGCTCTTCCGTCAACAATGAGCAGTTCTTC. It is translated as CASSFSRRREGSSVNNEQFF. The chain combines TRBV27 with TRBJ2-1, with TRBD2 identical over 9 bases. The CDR3 runs 20 residues. V was pared by 3 bases and J by 5 bases, with 20 bases of the junction left unmatched. The germline V gene has CDR1 MNHEY and CDR2 SMNVEV (reference sequence).

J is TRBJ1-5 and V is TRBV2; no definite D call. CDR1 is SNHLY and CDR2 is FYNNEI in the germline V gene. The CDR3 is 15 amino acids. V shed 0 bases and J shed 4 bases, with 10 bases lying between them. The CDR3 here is CASSEAGIGNQPQHF. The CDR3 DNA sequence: TGTGCCAGCAGTGAAGCAGGGATTGGTAATCAGCCCCAGCATTTT. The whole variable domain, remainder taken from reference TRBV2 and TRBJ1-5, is EPEVTQTPSHQVTQMGQEVILRCVPISNHLYFYWYRQILGQKVEFLVSFYNNEISEKSEIFDDQFSVERPDGSNFTLKIRSTKLEDSAMYFCASSEAGIGNQPQHFGDGTRLSIL.

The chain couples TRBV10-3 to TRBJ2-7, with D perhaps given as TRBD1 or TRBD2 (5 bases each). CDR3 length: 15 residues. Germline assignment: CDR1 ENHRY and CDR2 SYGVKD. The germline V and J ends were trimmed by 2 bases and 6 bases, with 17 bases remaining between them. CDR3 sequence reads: CAISETGGDPGEQYF. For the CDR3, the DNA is TGTGCCATCAGTGAGACAGGAGGAGATCCTGGCGAGCAGTACTTC.

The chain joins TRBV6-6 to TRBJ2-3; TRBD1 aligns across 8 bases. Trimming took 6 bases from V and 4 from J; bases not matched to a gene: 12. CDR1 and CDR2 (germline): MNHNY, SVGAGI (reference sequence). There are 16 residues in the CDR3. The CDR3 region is CASSVPRTGRSDTQYF. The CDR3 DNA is TGTGCCAGCAGCGTACCAAGGACAGGGAGGTCAGATACGCAGTATTTT.

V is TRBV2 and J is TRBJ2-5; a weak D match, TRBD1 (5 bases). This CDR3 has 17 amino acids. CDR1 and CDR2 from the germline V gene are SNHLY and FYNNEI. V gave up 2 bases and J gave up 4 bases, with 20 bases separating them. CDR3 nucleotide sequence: TGTGCCAGCAGTGAAAGGGGAACAGTCCTCAGGCCAGAGACCCAGTACTTC. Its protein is CASSERGTVLRPETQYF. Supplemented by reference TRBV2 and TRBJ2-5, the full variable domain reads EPEVTQTPSHQVTQMGQEVILRCVPISNHLYFYWYRQILGQKVEFLVSFYNNEISEKSEIFDDQFSVERPDGSNFTLKIRSTKLEDSAMYFCASSERGTVLRPETQYFGPGTRLLVL.

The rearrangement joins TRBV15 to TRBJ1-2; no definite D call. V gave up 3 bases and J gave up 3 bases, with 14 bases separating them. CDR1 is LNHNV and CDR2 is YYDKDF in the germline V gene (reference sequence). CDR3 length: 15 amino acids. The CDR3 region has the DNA TGTGCCACCAGCAGCCCTGATCCAGATTACTATGGCTACACCTTC. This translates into CATSSPDPDYYGYTF.

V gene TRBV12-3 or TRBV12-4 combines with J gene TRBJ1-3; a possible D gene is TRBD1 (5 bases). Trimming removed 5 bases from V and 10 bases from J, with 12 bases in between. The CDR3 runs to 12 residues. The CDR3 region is CASSQGGGTIYF. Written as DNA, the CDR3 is TGTGCCAGCAGTCAGGGTGGAGGGACCATATATTTT.

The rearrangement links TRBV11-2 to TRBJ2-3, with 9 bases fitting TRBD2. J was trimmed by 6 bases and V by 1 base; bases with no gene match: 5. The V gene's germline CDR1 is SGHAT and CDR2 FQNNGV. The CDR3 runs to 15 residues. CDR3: CASSLGSGRLDTQYF. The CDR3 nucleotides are TGTGCCAGCAGCTTAGGAAGCGGGAGGCTGGATACGCAGTATTTT.

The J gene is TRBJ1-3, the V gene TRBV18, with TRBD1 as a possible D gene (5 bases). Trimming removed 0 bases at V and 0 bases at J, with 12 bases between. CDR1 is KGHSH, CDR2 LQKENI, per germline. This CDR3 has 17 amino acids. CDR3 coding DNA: TGTGCCAGCTCACCACCTAACCCCGGGGGCTCTGGAAACACCATATATTTT. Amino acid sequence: CASSPPNPGGSGNTIYF.

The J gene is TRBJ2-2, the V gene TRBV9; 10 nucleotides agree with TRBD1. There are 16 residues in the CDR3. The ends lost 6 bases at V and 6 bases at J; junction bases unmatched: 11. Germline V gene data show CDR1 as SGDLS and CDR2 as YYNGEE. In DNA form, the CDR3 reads TGTGCCAGCACCCGTAGACAGGGGGCCTCTTCCGGGGAGCTGTTTTTT. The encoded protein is CASTRRQGASSGELFF.

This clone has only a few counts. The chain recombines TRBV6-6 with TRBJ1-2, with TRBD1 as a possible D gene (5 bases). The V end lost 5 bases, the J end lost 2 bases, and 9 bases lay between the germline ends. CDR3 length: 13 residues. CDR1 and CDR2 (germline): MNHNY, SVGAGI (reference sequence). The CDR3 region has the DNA TGTGCCAGCAGTCCCGGGGCAAACTATGGCTACACCTTC. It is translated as CASSPGANYGYTF.

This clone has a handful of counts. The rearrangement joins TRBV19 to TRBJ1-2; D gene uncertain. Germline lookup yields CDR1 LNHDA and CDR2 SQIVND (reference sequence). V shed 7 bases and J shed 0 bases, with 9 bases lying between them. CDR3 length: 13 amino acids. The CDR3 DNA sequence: TGTGCCAGTACGGAAGGTACTAACTATGGCTACACCTTC. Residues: CASTEGTNYGYTF.

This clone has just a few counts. The CDR3 reads CASRIDGGPEAFF. Written as DNA, the CDR3 is TGCGCCAGCCGGATAGACGGGGGCCCTGAAGCTTTCTTT. This chain uses TRBV5-1 with TRBJ1-1; D is possibly TRBD1 (6 bases). The CDR3 contains 13 residues. Trimming took 7 bases from V and 6 from J, leaving 16 bases between them. Per the germline V gene, CDR1 is SGHRS and CDR2 is YFSETQ.

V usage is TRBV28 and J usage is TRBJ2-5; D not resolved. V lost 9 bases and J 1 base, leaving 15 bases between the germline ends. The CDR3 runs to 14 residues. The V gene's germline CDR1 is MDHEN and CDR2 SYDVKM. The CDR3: CASSTLGSQETQYF. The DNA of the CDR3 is TGTGCCAGTTCGACCCTGGGCAGCCAAGAGACCCAGTACTTC.

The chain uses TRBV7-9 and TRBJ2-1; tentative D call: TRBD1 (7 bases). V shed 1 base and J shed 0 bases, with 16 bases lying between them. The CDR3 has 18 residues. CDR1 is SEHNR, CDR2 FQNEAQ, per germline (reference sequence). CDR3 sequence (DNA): TGTGCCAGCAGCTTAGGCGGGACAGTCAAAAGCTCCTACAATGAGCAGTTCTTC. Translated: CASSLGGTVKSSYNEQFF.

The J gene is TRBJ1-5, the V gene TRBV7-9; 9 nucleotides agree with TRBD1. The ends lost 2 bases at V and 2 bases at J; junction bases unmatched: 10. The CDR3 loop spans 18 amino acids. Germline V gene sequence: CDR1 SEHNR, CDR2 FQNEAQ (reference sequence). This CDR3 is CASSLKGRGTGRNQPQHF. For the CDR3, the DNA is TGTGCCAGCAGCTTAAAGGGGCGAGGGACAGGGCGCAATCAGCCCCAGCATTTT.

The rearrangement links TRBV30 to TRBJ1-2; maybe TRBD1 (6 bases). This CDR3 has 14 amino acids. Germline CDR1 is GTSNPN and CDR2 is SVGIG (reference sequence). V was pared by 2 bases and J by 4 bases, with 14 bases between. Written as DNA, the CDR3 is TGTGCCTGGAGTAACAGGGATCGGGTCTATGGCTACACCTTC. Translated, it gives CAWSNRDRVYGYTF.

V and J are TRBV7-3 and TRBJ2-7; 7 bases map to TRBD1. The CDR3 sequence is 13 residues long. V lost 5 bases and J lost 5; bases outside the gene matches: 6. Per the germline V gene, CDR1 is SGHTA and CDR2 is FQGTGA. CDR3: CASSMTGFDEQYF. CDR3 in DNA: TGTGCCAGCAGCATGACAGGGTTCGACGAGCAGTACTTC. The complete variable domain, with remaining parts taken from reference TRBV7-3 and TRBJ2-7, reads GAGVSQTPSNKVTEKGKYVELRCDPISGHTALYWYRQSLGQGPEFLIYFQGTGAADDSGLPNDRFFAVRPEGSVSTLKIQRTERGDSAVYLCASSMTGFDEQYFGPGTRLTVT.

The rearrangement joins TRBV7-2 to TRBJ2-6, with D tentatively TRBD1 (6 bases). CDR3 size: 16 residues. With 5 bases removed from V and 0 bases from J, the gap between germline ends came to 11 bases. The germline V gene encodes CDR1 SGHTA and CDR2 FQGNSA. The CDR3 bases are TGTGCCAGCAGCCAGACAGGATACTCTGGGGCCAACGTCCTGACTTTC. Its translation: CASSQTGYSGANVLTF.

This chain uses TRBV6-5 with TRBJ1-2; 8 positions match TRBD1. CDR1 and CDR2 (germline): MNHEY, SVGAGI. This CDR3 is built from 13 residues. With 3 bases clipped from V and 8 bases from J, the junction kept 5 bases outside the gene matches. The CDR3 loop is CASSYQGALGYTF. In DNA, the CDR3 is TGTGCCAGCAGTTATCAGGGGGCGTTGGGCTACACCTTC.